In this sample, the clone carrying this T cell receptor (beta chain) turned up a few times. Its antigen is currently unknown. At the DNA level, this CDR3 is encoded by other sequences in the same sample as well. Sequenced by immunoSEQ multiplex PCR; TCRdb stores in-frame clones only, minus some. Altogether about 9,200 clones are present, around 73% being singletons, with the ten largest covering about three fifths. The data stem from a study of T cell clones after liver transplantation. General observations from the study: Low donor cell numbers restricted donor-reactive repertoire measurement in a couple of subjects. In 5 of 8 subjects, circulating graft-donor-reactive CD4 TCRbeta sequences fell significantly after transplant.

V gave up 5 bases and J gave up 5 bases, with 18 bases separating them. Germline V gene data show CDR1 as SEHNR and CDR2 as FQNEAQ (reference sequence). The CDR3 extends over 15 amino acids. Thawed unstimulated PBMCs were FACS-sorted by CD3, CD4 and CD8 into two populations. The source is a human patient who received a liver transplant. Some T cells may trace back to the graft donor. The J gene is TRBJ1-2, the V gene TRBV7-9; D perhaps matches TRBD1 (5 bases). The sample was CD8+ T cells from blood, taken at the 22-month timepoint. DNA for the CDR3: TGTGCCAGCAGCCTCTCCCGGGACGGGGGGTATGGCTACACCTTC. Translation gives CASSLSRDGGYGYTF.